The 3 T cell receptor beta chains listed next were all sequenced from one sample in a study of shared clonotypes between healthy human individuals. Repertoires were generated with immunoSEQ multiplex PCR, while TCRdb's copy carries only in-frame clones and drops some. The table records around 1.5 million clones, 95% to 99% of them present only once. Specimen: naive CD4+ T cells sorted from blood. Subset noted: CD45RA+ positively selected. The receptors stem from a man aged 30 to 39 in good health.

The V gene is TRBV9, the J gene TRBJ2-1; D possibly matches TRBD1 or TRBD2 (6 bases each). V lost 0 bases, J lost 9 bases, and 22 bases lay in between. The germline V gene has CDR1 SGDLS and CDR2 YYNGEE. The CDR3 loop spans 17 amino acids. CDR3 region: CASSVASGAAPGGEQFF. In nucleotides, the CDR3 is TGTGCCAGCAGCGTAGCCTCGGGGGCGGCCCCGGGCGGTGAGCAGTTCTTC.

This chain uses TRBV18 with TRBJ2-3; no clear D gene. Germline CDR1 and CDR2: KGHSH and LQKENI. V dropped 6 bases and J dropped 4 bases, with 11 bases sitting between them. CDR3 length: 13 residues. For the CDR3, the DNA is TGTGCCAGCTCTGGCGATCTAGCAGATACGCAGTATTTT. Translating it yields CASSGDLADTQYF.

The chain couples TRBV10-3 to TRBJ2-7; no firm D call. This CDR3 comprises 11 residues. Per germline, CDR1 ENHRY and CDR2 SYGVKD. The ends were cut back, 10 bases at V and 10 bases at J, with 17 bases in the middle. The CDR3 loop reads CATWASGPQYF. CDR3 nucleotides: TGTGCCACCTGGGCCTCGGGCCCTCAGTACTTC.